This T cell receptor beta chain was obtained from a study of blood T cell repertoires in COVID-19. Here immunoSEQ multiplex PCR was the method, and the copy in TCRdb shows in-frame clones only, minus some. The table records about 250,000 clones, 80% to 85% of them present only once. Germline V gene data show CDR1 as LNHDA and CDR2 as SQIVND (reference sequence). The CDR3 is 16 residues long. V dropped 3 bases and J dropped 7; count of bases not matched to a gene: 10. The source of this sequence is a man aged 45-60 years who had recovered from COVID-19. The chain is built from TRBV19 and TRBJ2-1; 9 nucleotides line up with TRBD1. The sample comprised PBMCs or T cells enriched from blood (not recorded which). The CDR3 DNA sequence: TGTGCCAGTAGTATCTCGACAGGGGGAGGGCTAAATGAGCAGTTCTTC. Protein product: CASSISTGGGLNEQFF.